The source of this T cell receptor (beta chain) is a study of T cell changes during pregnancy in multiple sclerosis. V shed 7 bases, J shed 3 bases, and the junction held 9 bases outside the gene matches. Germline lookup yields CDR1 MNHEY and CDR2 SVGAGI. The CDR3 totals 15 residues. This clone was observed a few times. Sequenced by immunoSEQ multiplex PCR; TCRdb stores in-frame clones only, minus some. The data hold 35,000 or so clones, with around nine tenths observed a single time. Specimen: CD8+ T cells from peripheral blood mononuclear cells, collected in the third trimester of pregnancy. This rearrangement joins TRBV6-5 to TRBJ2-7, with TRBD1 matching over 10 bases. The receptor's source is a female donor with multiple sclerosis, enrolled in a pregnancy study. This CDR3 is CASTDPGQGDYEQYF. The CDR3 nucleotides are TGTGCCAGCACCGACCCCGGACAGGGGGACTACGAGCAGTACTTC.